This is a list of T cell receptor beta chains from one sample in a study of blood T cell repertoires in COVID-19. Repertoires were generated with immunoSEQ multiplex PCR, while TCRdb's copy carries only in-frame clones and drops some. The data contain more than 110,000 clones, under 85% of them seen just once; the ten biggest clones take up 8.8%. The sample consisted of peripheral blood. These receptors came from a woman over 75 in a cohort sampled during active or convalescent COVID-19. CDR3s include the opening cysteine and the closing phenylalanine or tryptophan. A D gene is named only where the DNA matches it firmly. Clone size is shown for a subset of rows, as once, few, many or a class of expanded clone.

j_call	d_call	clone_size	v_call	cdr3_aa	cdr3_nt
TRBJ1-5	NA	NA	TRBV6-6	CASRGLGVGNQPQHF	TGTGCCAGCAGGGGACTGGGGGTTGGGAATCAGCCCCAGCATTTT
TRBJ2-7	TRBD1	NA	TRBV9	CASSARTGVYEQYF	TGTGCCAGCAGCGCCCGGACAGGGGTATACGAGCAGTACTTC
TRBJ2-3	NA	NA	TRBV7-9	CASSLTKSTDTQYF	TGTGCCAGCAGCCTGACAAAAAGCACAGATACGCAGTATTTT
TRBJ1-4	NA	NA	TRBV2	CASNSAGTTNEKLFF	TGTGCCAGCAATTCTGCCGGGACTACTAATGAAAAACTGTTTTTT
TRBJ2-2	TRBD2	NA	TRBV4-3	CASSQNIRASGLDTGELFF	TGCGCCAGCAGCCAGAATATAAGGGCTAGCGGGTTAGACACCGGGGAGCTGTTTTTT
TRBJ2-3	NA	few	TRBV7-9	CASSHQVEFIDTQYF	TGTGCCAGCAGCCATCAGGTGGAATTCATAGATACGCAGTATTTT
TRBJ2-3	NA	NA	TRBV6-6	CASSYSTQGFADTQYF	TGTGCCAGCAGTTACTCGACCCAGGGTTTCGCAGATACGCAGTATTTT
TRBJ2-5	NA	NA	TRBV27	CASRRKTAAYQETQYF	TGTGCCAGCAGACGTAAAACCGCGGCGTATCAAGAGACCCAGTACTTC
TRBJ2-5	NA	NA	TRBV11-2	CASRTRPQETQYF	TGTGCCAGCAGAACTAGGCCCCAAGAGACCCAGTACTTC
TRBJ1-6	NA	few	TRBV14	CASRRRQFYYNSPLHF	TGTGCCAGCAGACGTCGACAGTTTTACTATAATTCACCCCTCCACTTT
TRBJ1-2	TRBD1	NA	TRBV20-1	CSASLPTGWDGYTF	TGCAGTGCTAGTCTCCCGACAGGGTGGGATGGCTACACCTTC
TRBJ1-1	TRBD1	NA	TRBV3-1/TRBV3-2	CASSQGITGVETEAFF	TGTGCCAGCAGCCAAGGTATTACAGGGGTAGAAACTGAAGCTTTCTTT
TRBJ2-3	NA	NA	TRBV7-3	CASSFVVADTQYF	TGTGCCAGCAGCTTTGTAGTCGCAGATACGCAGTATTTT
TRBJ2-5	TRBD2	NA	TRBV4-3	CASSQDWSQRGGQETQYF	TGCGCCAGCAGCCAAGATTGGAGTCAGCGGGGGGGCCAAGAGACCCAGTACTTC
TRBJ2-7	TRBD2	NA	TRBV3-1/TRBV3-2	CASSHLSGGYEQYF	TGTGCCAGCAGCCACCTGAGCGGGGGCTACGAGCAGTACTTC
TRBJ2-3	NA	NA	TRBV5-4	CASSPRRGDTQYF	TGTGCCAGCAGCCCCCGACGGGGAGATACGCAGTATTTT
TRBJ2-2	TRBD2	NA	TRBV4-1	CASSLTSPNTGELFF	TGCGCCAGCAGCCTGACTAGCCCGAACACCGGGGAGCTGTTTTTT
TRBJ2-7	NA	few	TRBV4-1	CASSQVGGALEQYF	TGCGCCAGCAGCCAAGTTGGGGGGGCCCTCGAGCAGTACTTC
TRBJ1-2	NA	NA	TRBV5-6	CASSLVGGSYGYTF	TGTGCCAGCAGCTTGGTGGGGGGGAGCTATGGCTACACCTTC
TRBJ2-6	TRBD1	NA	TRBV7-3	CASSSRGTGNSGANVLTF	TGTGCCAGCAGCTCCCGAGGGACAGGGAACTCTGGGGCCAACGTCCTGACTTTC
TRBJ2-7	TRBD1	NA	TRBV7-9	CASGRQGTGSYEQYF	TGTGCCAGCGGGAGACAGGGCACTGGCTCCTACGAGCAGTACTTC
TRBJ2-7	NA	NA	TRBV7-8	CASSLLRGSEQYF	TGTGCCAGCAGCCTACTGAGGGGGAGCGAGCAGTACTTC
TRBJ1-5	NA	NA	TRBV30	CAWSGTLNQPQHF	TGTGCCTGGTCCGGGACACTGAATCAGCCCCAGCATTTT
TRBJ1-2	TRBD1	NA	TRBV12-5	CASGLSPDRAANYGYTF	TGTGCTAGTGGTTTGTCCCCGGACAGGGCAGCTAACTATGGCTACACCTTC
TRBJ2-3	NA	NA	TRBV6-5	CASSLGDTDTQYF	TGTGCCAGCAGTTTAGGAGATACAGATACGCAGTATTTT
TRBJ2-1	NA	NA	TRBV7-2	CASSWVPGNEQFF	TGTGCCAGCAGCTGGGTCCCGGGGAATGAGCAGTTCTTC
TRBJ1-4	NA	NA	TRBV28	CASSLLGMEEKLFF	TGTGCCAGCAGTTTACTGGGTATGGAGGAAAAACTGTTTTTT
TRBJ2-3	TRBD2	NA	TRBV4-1	CASSQVAGAYTDTQYF	TGCGCCAGCAGCCAAGTAGCGGGGGCCTACACAGATACGCAGTATTTT
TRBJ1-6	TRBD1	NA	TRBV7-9	CASSVDRVSPLHF	TGTGCCAGCAGCGTAGACAGGGTATCACCCCTCCACTTT
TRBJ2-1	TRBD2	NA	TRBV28	CASRPGLYNEQFF	TGTGCCAGCAGACCGGGACTATACAATGAGCAGTTCTTC
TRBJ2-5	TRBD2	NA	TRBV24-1	CATSDWSGGAGKTQYF	TGTGCCACCAGTGACTGGAGCGGGGGGGCCGGGAAGACCCAGTACTTC
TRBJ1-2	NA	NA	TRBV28	CASSEGQLYGYTF	TGTGCCAGCAGTGAAGGACAGTTGTATGGCTACACCTTC
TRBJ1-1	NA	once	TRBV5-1	CASSLEAFNTEAFF	TGCGCCAGCAGCTTGGAAGCTTTTAACACTGAAGCTTTCTTT
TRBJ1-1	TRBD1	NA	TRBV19	CASSILVAGGTEAFF	TGTGCCAGTAGTATTCTCGTAGCAGGGGGCACTGAAGCTTTCTTT
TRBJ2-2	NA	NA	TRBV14	CASSQDEGARRTYGELFF	TGTGCCAGCAGCCAAGATGAGGGTGCCAGGAGAACATACGGGGAGCTGTTTTTT
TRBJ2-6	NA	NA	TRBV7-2	CASSLLTGSGGANVLTF	TGTGCCAGCAGCTTATTGACAGGTTCAGGGGGGGCCAACGTCCTGACTTTC
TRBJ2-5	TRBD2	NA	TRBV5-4	CASRFSSAGSQETQYF	TGTGCCAGCAGGTTTTCATCAGCGGGGAGCCAAGAGACCCAGTACTTC
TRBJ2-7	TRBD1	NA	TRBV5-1	CASSLGQASDEQYF	TGCGCCAGCAGCTTAGGACAGGCATCGGACGAGCAGTACTTC
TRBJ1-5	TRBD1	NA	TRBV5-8	CASSKGTVKNQPQHF	TGTGCCAGCAGCAAAGGGACAGTCAAGAATCAGCCCCAGCATTTT
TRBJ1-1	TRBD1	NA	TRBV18	CASSPGTGVMNTEAFF	TGTGCCAGCTCACCCGGGACAGGGGTCATGAACACTGAAGCTTTCTTT
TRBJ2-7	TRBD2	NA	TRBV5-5	CASSPLLAGLSSYEQYF	TGTGCCAGCAGCCCCCTACTAGCGGGGCTAAGCTCCTACGAGCAGTACTTC
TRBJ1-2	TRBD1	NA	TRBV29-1	CSVEDQGTGGRRGYTF	TGCAGCGTTGAAGATCAGGGGACAGGGGGACGACGTGGCTACACCTTC